These 4 T cell receptor beta chains were sequenced from one sample in a study of shared clonotypes between healthy human individuals. Only in-frame clones appear in the TCRdb table, and some are missing; sequencing was by immunoSEQ multiplex PCR. The sample gives approximately 940,000 clones, about 80% of which show up once; about 1.5% is in the top ten. Sequenced: memory CD4+ T cells sorted from blood. Subset noted: CD45RA-negative fraction. The receptors come from a man younger than 35 in good health.

The gene calls are TRBV9 and TRBJ2-2; 9 nucleotides align to TRBD1. The germline CDR1 and CDR2 sequences are SGDLS and YYNGEE. After removal of 3 bases from V and 3 bases from J, the junction contained 3 bases not matched to a gene. The CDR3 sequence is 15 residues long. The CDR3 coding sequence is TGTGCCAGCAGCGCCGGACAGGGGTACACCGGGGAGCTGTTTTTT. It encodes CASSAGQGYTGELFF.

The genes are TRBV5-8 and TRBJ1-1; D remains ambiguous. Germline V CDR1 and CDR2: SGHTS, YDEGEE. The CDR3 spans 15 residues. V was trimmed by 6 bases and J by 0 bases, leaving 15 bases between them. CDR3 nucleotides: TGTGCCAGCAACATTAGGAGGACGGTGAACACTGAAGCTTTCTTT. Translated, it gives CASNIRRTVNTEAFF.

This clone has just one count. V gene TRBV7-2 combines with J gene TRBJ2-5, with TRBD2 matching 10 bases. This CDR3 is built from 16 residues. Germline V gene lookup returns CDR1 SGHTA and CDR2 FQGNSA. After removal of 5 bases from V and 5 bases from J, the junction contained 11 bases not matched to a gene. CDR3 nucleotides: TGTGCCAGCAGCGGGGGACTAGCGAGAGGTGGGGAGACCCAGTACTTC. Translated, it gives CASSGGLARGGETQYF.

The chain uses TRBV9 and TRBJ1-2, with a tentative D call TRBD1 (5 bases). Germline V gene sequence: CDR1 SGDLS, CDR2 YYNGEE. Trimming removed 0 bases at V and 2 bases at J, with 11 bases between. This CDR3 is built from 15 residues. The chain's CDR3 is CASSVEGRDNYGYTF. CDR3 DNA sequence: TGTGCCAGCAGCGTAGAGGGCAGGGACAACTATGGCTACACCTTC.